These T cell receptor beta chains were read from a single sample in a study of post-analysis software for immune sequencing data. TCRdb ran MiXCR on the PCR reads and lists one entry per CDR3 protein. The sample has about 820,000 distinct CDR3 sequences, roughly 50% seen once. Sequencing was performed on blood. These receptors came from a girl between 10 and 17 years old with multiple sclerosis. Both conserved end residues are part of each CDR3. D genes are given only for firm matches. A clone size is listed for some rows: how often the clone was seen (once, few, many), or a class if it is expanded.

V: TRBV7-2; D: -; J: TRBJ2-7; size: -; DNA: TGTGCCAGCAGCTTAGAGCGGCCCAGCTCCTACGAGCAGTACTTC; CDR3: CASSLERPSSYEQYF
V: TRBV2; D: -; J: TRBJ1-5; size: -; DNA: TGTGCCAGCAAAAATTCACAGGGTAGCAATCAGCCCCAGCATTTT; CDR3: CASKNSQGSNQPQHF
V: TRBV7-9; D: TRBD2; J: TRBJ2-4; size: -; DNA: TGTGCCAGCGGCTCTGAGCGGGAGTTGGACATTCAGTACTTC; CDR3: CASGSERELDIQYF
V: TRBV12-3/TRBV12-4; D: -; J: TRBJ2-7; size: few; DNA: TGTGCCAGCAGGATGAGCTCCTACGAGCAGTACTTC; CDR3: CASRMSSYEQYF
V: TRBV6-6; D: -; J: TRBJ1-2; size: few; DNA: TGTGCCAGCAGTTATGAGCTCTTCTATGGCTACACCTTC; CDR3: CASSYELFYGYTF
V: TRBV20-1; D: -; J: TRBJ2-7; size: -; DNA: TGCAGTGCTAGAGATGGGGGGAGGAGTCGGCACGAGCAGTACTTC; CDR3: CSARDGGRSRHEQYF
V: TRBV5-1; D: -; J: TRBJ2-3; size: -; DNA: TGCGCCAGCAGCTTGGAGGTGGACAGAGCCACAGATACGCAGTATTTT; CDR3: CASSLEVDRATDTQYF
V: TRBV14; D: -; J: TRBJ2-1; size: -; DNA: TGTGCCAGCAGGGTTGTTGGGATTGGCAATGAGCAGTTCTTC; CDR3: CASRVVGIGNEQFF
V: TRBV12-3/TRBV12-4; D: TRBD1; J: TRBJ1-1; size: -; DNA: TGTGCCAGCAGTGGACAGGGTAGCACTGAAGCTTTCTTT; CDR3: CASSGQGSTEAFF
V: TRBV5-1; D: -; J: TRBJ1-2; size: -; DNA: TGCGCCAGCAGCTTGGAGGTTTCAGACTATGGCTACACCTTC; CDR3: CASSLEVSDYGYTF
V: TRBV7-9; D: TRBD1; J: TRBJ1-2; size: once; DNA: TGTGCCAGCAGCGGCGGGACAGTGGACACCTTC; CDR3: CASSGGTVDTF
V: TRBV18; D: TRBD1; J: TRBJ2-3; size: -; DNA: TGTGCCAGCTCACCTCTTGAGACAGGGTTTGGCACAGATACGCAGTATTTT; CDR3: CASSPLETGFGTDTQYF
V: TRBV25-1; D: TRBD2; J: TRBJ2-7; size: once; DNA: TGTGCCAGCAGTGCCGCTAGCGGGAGATGGGCCTACGAGCAGTACTTC; CDR3: CASSAASGRWAYEQYF
V: TRBV4-1; D: TRBD1; J: TRBJ2-7; size: few; DNA: TGCGCCAGCAGCCAAGCTACCGGGACAGGGTTCCACGAGCAGTACTTC; CDR3: CASSQATGTGFHEQYF
V: TRBV7-2; D: -; J: TRBJ2-6; size: -; DNA: TGTGCCAGCAGCTTAGCGGGGGCCCTAACCTCTGGGGCCAACGTCCTGACTTTC; CDR3: CASSLAGALTSGANVLTF
V: TRBV20-1; D: TRBD1; J: TRBJ1-2; size: few; DNA: TGCAGTGCTAGGGAAGTGGGACAGTTGGCCCCCTATGGCTACACCTTC; CDR3: CSAREVGQLAPYGYTF
V: TRBV6-1; D: TRBD1; J: TRBJ2-4; size: -; DNA: TGTGCCAGCAGGAAGGGACAGGGAAGGGTTGCCAAAAACATTCAGTACTTC; CDR3: CASRKGQGRVAKNIQYF
V: TRBV20-1; D: -; J: TRBJ2-3; size: -; DNA: TGCAGTGCAACTCTAGCGCCATATACGCAGTATTTT; CDR3: CSATLAPYTQYF
V: TRBV14; D: TRBD1; J: TRBJ2-3; size: -; DNA: TGTGCCAGCAGCCGCGACAGGGGGGATACGCAGTATTTT; CDR3: CASSRDRGDTQYF
V: TRBV10-3; D: -; J: TRBJ2-5; size: few; DNA: TGTGCCATCAGCATACAGGGTACCCCCATGTACCAAGAGACCCAGTACTTC; CDR3: CAISIQGTPMYQETQYF
V: TRBV6-6; D: -; J: TRBJ1-5; size: -; DNA: TGTGCCAGCAGTGCAAATATCGGAGTACAGCCCCAGCATTTT; CDR3: CASSANIGVQPQHF
V: TRBV15; D: TRBD2; J: TRBJ2-1; size: -; DNA: TGTGCCACCAGCAGGCAGGCTAGCGGGACCTACAATGAGCAGTTCTTC; CDR3: CATSRQASGTYNEQFF
V: TRBV7-8; D: TRBD2; J: TRBJ2-4; size: -; DNA: TGTGCCAGCAGCTTAGTACGACTAGCGGGAGCCAAAAACATTCAGTACTTC; CDR3: CASSLVRLAGAKNIQYF
V: TRBV20-1; D: TRBD2; J: TRBJ2-3; size: -; DNA: TGCAGTGCTGGACTAGCGGCCACAGATACGCAGTATTTT; CDR3: CSAGLAATDTQYF
V: TRBV6-6; D: -; J: TRBJ1-1; size: -; DNA: TGTGCCAGCCCCAACAGGGACCTACGGAACACTGAAGCTTTCTTT; CDR3: CASPNRDLRNTEAFF
V: TRBV5-1; D: -; J: TRBJ2-4; size: -; DNA: TGCGCCAGCAGCGACGCGCCGAAAAACATTCAGTACTTC; CDR3: CASSDAPKNIQYF
V: TRBV5-6; D: TRBD2; J: TRBJ2-3; size: -; DNA: TGTGCCAGCAGCTTGGAACCGGGGGGGACAGATACGCAGTATTTT; CDR3: CASSLEPGGTDTQYF
V: TRBV12-5; D: -; J: TRBJ2-3; size: -; DNA: TGTGCTAGTGGACAAAGGGCAGTCGGTACGCAGTATTTT; CDR3: CASGQRAVGTQYF
V: TRBV21-1; D: -; J: TRBJ2-7; size: -; DNA: TGTGCCAGCAGCAAACAGGAAAACTCCTACGAGCAGTACTTC; CDR3: CASSKQENSYEQYF
V: TRBV15; D: TRBD2; J: TRBJ2-5; size: -; DNA: TGTGCCACCAGCAGACGAGGGGTAGCGGGAGTATCGACTGGGTTGGCTCAAGAGACCCAGTACTTC; CDR3: CATSRRGVAGVSTGLAQETQYF
V: TRBV12-3/TRBV12-4; D: -; J: TRBJ1-5; size: -; DNA: TGTGCCAGCAGTTTAGCGGCTAGGATCTATCAGCCCCAGCATTTT; CDR3: CASSLAARIYQPQHF
V: TRBV4-1; D: -; J: TRBJ1-2; size: few; DNA: TGCGCCAGCAGCCCGACGGTTAACGGGTATGGCTACACCTTC; CDR3: CASSPTVNGYGYTF
V: TRBV2; D: -; J: TRBJ1-5; size: -; DNA: TGTGCCAGCAGTGAAGGCAGGGCCGGGGGCAATCAGCCCCAGCATTTT; CDR3: CASSEGRAGGNQPQHF
V: TRBV5-1; D: -; J: TRBJ2-1; size: -; DNA: TGCGCCAGCTCCGCAGCAGGTCTCCACAATGAGCAGTTCTTC; CDR3: CASSAAGLHNEQFF
V: TRBV30; D: TRBD1; J: TRBJ1-1; size: -; DNA: TGTGCCTGGAGTCCTCTAGAGAGGGACAGTTCTGAAGCTTTCTTT; CDR3: CAWSPLERDSSEAFF
V: TRBV29-1; D: -; J: TRBJ2-7; size: few; DNA: TGCAGCGTTGCGGAGGCCTACGAGCAGTACTTC; CDR3: CSVAEAYEQYF
V: TRBV28; D: -; J: TRBJ2-1; size: few; DNA: TGTGCCAGCAGTTTATCTGGCGGGGAGGTGGGTGAGCAGTTCTTC; CDR3: CASSLSGGEVGEQFF
V: TRBV7-9; D: TRBD2; J: TRBJ2-3; size: once; DNA: TGCGCCAGCCAAACCGGGACTATCGGCACAGATACGCAGTATTTT; CDR3: CASQTGTIGTDTQYF
V: TRBV25-1; D: -; J: TRBJ1-1; size: -; DNA: TGTGCCAGCAGGGGCGCGGGGAACACTGAAGCTTTCTTT; CDR3: CASRGAGNTEAFF
V: TRBV27; D: TRBD2; J: TRBJ2-7; size: -; DNA: TGTGCCAGCAGTTTATCAAGGGGGACTAGCGGGATGGGGACGAGCTCCTACGAGCAGTACTTC; CDR3: CASSLSRGTSGMGTSSYEQYF
V: TRBV10-3; D: -; J: TRBJ1-1; size: few; DNA: TGTGCCATCAGTGAGTCGGGCCAGCCTGAAGCTTTCTTT; CDR3: CAISESGQPEAFF
V: TRBV20-1; D: TRBD1; J: TRBJ2-3; size: -; DNA: TGCAGTGCGCCCGGGACAGCTAGCACAGATACGCAGTATTTT; CDR3: CSAPGTASTDTQYF
V: TRBV12-3/TRBV12-4; D: TRBD1; J: TRBJ2-7; size: -; DNA: TGTGCCAGCAGTCCGCACCGGACAGGGCACTACGAGCAGTACTTC; CDR3: CASSPHRTGHYEQYF
V: TRBV29-1; D: -; J: TRBJ1-4; size: -; DNA: TGCAGCGTCCGTGGACGGAATGAAAAACTGTTTTTT; CDR3: CSVRGRNEKLFF
V: TRBV20-1; D: -; J: TRBJ2-1; size: -; DNA: TGCAGTGCTAGACACAGCGAGTCCTACAATGAGCAGTTCTTC; CDR3: CSARHSESYNEQFF
V: TRBV3-1; D: TRBD2; J: TRBJ2-7; size: -; DNA: TGTGCCAGCAGCCAAGTCGCCCTTTCGGGACTAGCGGACTACGAGCAGTACTTC; CDR3: CASSQVALSGLADYEQYF
V: TRBV12-3/TRBV12-4; D: -; J: TRBJ2-1; size: -; DNA: TGTACCAGCAGGATCTCAGGGCCCCCGACTCTGAATGAGCAGTTCTTC; CDR3: CTSRISGPPTLNEQFF
V: TRBV7-8; D: -; J: TRBJ2-1; size: -; DNA: TGTGCCAGCAGCTCTACTAATGCCCCGGGTGAGCAGTTCTTC; CDR3: CASSSTNAPGEQFF
V: TRBV5-1; D: TRBD1; J: TRBJ2-1; size: -; DNA: TGCGCCAGCAGCTTGGACAGGGGATATCCTGGAACCTACAATGAGCAGTTCTTC; CDR3: CASSLDRGYPGTYNEQFF
V: TRBV7-9; D: TRBD2; J: TRBJ2-1; size: -; DNA: TGTGCCAGCAGCCACCCAGGGACTACTTTTGAGCAGTTCTTC; CDR3: CASSHPGTTFEQFF
V: TRBV7-3; D: TRBD2; J: TRBJ2-5; size: -; DNA: TGTGCCAGCAGCGCCGGGACTAGCGGTCTAGAGACCCAGTACTTC; CDR3: CASSAGTSGLETQYF
V: TRBV2; D: -; J: TRBJ1-1; size: -; DNA: TGTGCCAGCAGTGAAACTTTAGCGCGGGGTTTAACTGAAGCTTTCTTT; CDR3: CASSETLARGLTEAFF
V: TRBV10-3; D: -; J: TRBJ2-1; size: -; DNA: TGTGCCATCAGTGAGTCAATGCTTGTAAGGTGGGGGTTGGATGAGCAGTTCTTC; CDR3: CAISESMLVRWGLDEQFF
V: TRBV7-2; D: -; J: TRBJ2-4; size: -; DNA: TGTGCCAGCAGCCCAAGGGACGCGGGAAACATTCAGTACTTC; CDR3: CASSPRDAGNIQYF
V: TRBV25-1; D: TRBD2; J: TRBJ2-1; size: -; DNA: TGTGCCAGCAGGCCGGGACTAGCGGATTCCTCCTACAATGAGCAGTTCTTC; CDR3: CASRPGLADSSYNEQFF
V: TRBV7-3; D: TRBD2; J: TRBJ2-7; size: once; DNA: TGTGCCAGCAGCTTAACTAAAGGTAGCGGGGATTACAATGAGCAGTACTTC; CDR3: CASSLTKGSGDYNEQYF
V: TRBV30; D: -; J: TRBJ2-4; size: few; DNA: TGTGCCTGGAGTACCGTCCCGACATCGGGCATTCAGTACTTC; CDR3: CAWSTVPTSGIQYF